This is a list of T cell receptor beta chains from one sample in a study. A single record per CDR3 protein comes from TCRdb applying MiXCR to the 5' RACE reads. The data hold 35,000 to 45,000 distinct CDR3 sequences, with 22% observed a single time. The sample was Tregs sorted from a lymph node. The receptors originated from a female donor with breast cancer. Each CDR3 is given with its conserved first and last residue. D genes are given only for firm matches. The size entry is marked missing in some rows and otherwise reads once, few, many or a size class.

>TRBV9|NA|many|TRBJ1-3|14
CASGTRGSGNTIYF
TGTGCCAGCGGTACCAGGGGTAGCGGAAACACCATATATTTT
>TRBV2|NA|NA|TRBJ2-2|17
CASSEGRTGLGGGELFF
TGTGCCAGCAGTGAGGGGCGGACAGGTCTCGGGGGAGGGGAGCTGTTTTTT
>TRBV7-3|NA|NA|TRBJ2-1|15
CASSGQGLAHDEQFF
TGTGCCAGCAGTGGACAGGGACTAGCTCACGATGAGCAGTTCTTC
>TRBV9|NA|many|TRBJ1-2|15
CASSVAAASNYGYTF
TGTGCCAGCAGCGTAGCGGCAGCAAGTAACTATGGCTACACCTTC
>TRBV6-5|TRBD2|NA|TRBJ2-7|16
CASSPPHAAGAYEQYF
TGTGCCAGTAGTCCCCCCCATGCCGCGGGAGCCTACGAGCAGTACTTC
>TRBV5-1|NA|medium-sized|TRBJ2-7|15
CASSFATESSYEQYF
TGCGCCAGCAGCTTCGCAACAGAGAGCTCCTACGAGCAGTACTTC
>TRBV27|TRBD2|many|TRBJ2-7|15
CASRRGTSGLAEQYF
TGTGCCAGCCGTCGTGGGACTAGCGGGTTAGCCGAGCAGTACTTC
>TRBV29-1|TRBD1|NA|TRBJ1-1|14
CSVPQTGGDTEAFF
TGCAGCGTACCCCAAACAGGGGGGGACACTGAAGCTTTCTTT
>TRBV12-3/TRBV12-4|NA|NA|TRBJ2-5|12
CASSVARGTRYF
NA
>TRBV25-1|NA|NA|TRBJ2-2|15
CASSGYGVDTGELFF
TGTGCCAGCAGTGGGTACGGGGTAGACACCGGGGAGCTGTTTTTT
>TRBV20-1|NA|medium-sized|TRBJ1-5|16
CSAYPIAIYSNQPQHF
TGCAGTGCTTACCCTATCGCCATCTATAGCAATCAGCCCCAGCATTTT
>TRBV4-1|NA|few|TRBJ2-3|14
CASSQVARTDTQYF
TGCGCCAGCAGCCAAGTAGCCAGGACAGATACGCAGTATTTT
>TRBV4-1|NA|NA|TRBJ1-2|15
CASSQSIYGNYGYTF
TGCGCCAGCAGCCAAAGTATTTACGGGAACTATGGCTACACCTTC
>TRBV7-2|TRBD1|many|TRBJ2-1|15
CASSFPTQSGGEQFF
TGTGCCAGCAGCTTCCCAACACAATCAGGGGGTGAGCAGTTCTTC
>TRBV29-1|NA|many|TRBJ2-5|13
CSVEEVAQETQYF
TGCAGCGTTGAAGAGGTAGCACAAGAGACCCAGTACTTC
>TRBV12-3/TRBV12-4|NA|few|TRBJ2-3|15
CASSSASSQGYTQYF
TGTGCCAGCAGTTCGGCTAGTTCTCAAGGGTATACGCAGTATTTT
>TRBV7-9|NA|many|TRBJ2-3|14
CASSLFEYTDTQYF
TGTGCCAGCAGCTTATTTGAGTACACAGATACGCAGTATTTT
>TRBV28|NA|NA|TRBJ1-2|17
CASSFGDETRGGYGYTF
TGTGCTAGCAGTTTTGGGGATGAAACAAGGGGCGGCTATGGCTACACCTTC
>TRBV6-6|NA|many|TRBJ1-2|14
CASIKKDSNYGYTF
TGTGCCAGCATTAAAAAGGACAGTAACTATGGCTACACCTTC
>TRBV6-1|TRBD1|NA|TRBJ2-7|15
CANSEGTGTVYEQYF
TGTGCCAACAGTGAAGGCACCGGGACAGTCTACGAGCAGTACTTC
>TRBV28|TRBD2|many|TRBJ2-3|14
CASRLAGETDTQYF
TGTGCCAGCAGGCTGGCGGGAGAAACAGATACGCAGTATTTT
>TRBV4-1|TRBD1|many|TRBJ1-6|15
CASSEGQGRKSPLHF
TGCGCCAGCAGCGAGGGACAGGGGAGGAAATCACCCCTCCACTTT
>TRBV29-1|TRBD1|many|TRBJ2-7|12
CSGGQGIAEQYF
TGCAGCGGGGGACAGGGTATAGCCGAGCAGTACTTC
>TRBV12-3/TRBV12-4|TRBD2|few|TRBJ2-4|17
CASRNLVVGGPSDIQYF
TGTGCCAGCAGGAACCTTGTAGTGGGAGGGCCGAGCGACATTCAGTACTTC
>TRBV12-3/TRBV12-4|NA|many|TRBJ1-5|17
CASSFGWAGGHNQPQHF
TGTGCCAGCAGTTTCGGTTGGGCAGGCGGCCACAATCAGCCCCAGCATTTT
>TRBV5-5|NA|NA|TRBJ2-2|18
CASSLFGVGRANTGELFF
TGTGCCAGCAGCTTGTTCGGGGTTGGCAGGGCAAACACCGGGGAGCTGTTTTTT
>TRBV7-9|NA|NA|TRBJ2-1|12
CASSFLGNEQFF
TGTGCCAGCAGCTTTCTAGGAAATGAGCAGTTCTTC
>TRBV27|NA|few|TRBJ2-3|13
CASSFIASDTQYF
TGTGCCAGCAGTTTCATAGCCTCAGATACGCAGTATTTT
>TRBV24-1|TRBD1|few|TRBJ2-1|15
CATSDGDRGLNEQFF
TGTGCCACCAGTGACGGGGACAGGGGGCTGAATGAGCAGTTCTTC
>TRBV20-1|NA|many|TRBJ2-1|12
CSAVPYNNEQFF
TGCAGTGCCGTTCCATACAACAATGAGCAGTTCTTC
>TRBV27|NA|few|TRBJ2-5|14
CASSLVGVGETQYF
TGTGCCAGCAGTTTAGTCGGGGTTGGGGAGACCCAGTACTTC
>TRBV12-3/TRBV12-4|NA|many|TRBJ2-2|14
CASRALANTGELFF
TGTGCCAGCAGAGCCCTCGCGAACACCGGGGAGCTGTTTTTT
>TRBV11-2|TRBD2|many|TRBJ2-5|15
CASRIGTSGMKTQYF
TGTGCCAGCAGGATCGGGACTAGCGGGATGAAGACCCAGTACTTC
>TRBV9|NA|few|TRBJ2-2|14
CASSTGPLVGELFF
TGTGCCAGCAGCACAGGGCCTCTTGTTGGGGAGCTGTTTTTT
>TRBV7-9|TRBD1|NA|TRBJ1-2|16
CASSLAGTDLHYGYTF
TGTGCCAGCAGCTTAGCGGGGACAGACCTCCACTATGGCTACACCTTC
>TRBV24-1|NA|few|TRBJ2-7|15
CATSDSSGPNYEQYF
TGTGCCACCAGTGATTCTTCGGGACCAAACTACGAGCAGTACTTC
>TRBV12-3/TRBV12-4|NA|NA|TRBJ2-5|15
CASTAQGSPQETQYF
TGTGCCAGCACCGCTCAAGGTAGCCCCCAAGAGACCCAGTACTTC
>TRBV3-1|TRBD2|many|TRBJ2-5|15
CASSQFLAGPETQYF
TGTGCCAGCAGCCAATTTCTAGCGGGACCAGAGACCCAGTACTTC
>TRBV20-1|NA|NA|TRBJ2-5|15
CSARPRTQPQETQYF
TGCAGTGCTAGACCCCGGACTCAACCGCAAGAGACCCAGTACTTC
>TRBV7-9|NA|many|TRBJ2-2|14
CASSYGQNTGELFF
TGTGCCAGCAGTTATGGACAGAACACCGGGGAGCTGTTTTTT
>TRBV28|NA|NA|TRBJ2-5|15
CASSRQEGYQETQYF
TGTGCCAGCAGTAGACAGGAGGGGTACCAAGAGACCCAGTACTTC
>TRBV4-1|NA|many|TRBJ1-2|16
CASSPMGPGSNYGYTF
TGCGCCAGCAGCCCAATGGGACCAGGATCTAACTATGGCTACACCTTC
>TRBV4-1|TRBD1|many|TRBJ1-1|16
CASSQERTGFVTEAFF
TGCGCCAGCAGCCAAGAGAGGACAGGTTTTGTCACTGAAGCTTTCTTT
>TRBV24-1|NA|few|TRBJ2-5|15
CATSDSTEYQETQYF
TGTGCCACCAGTGATTCTACAGAGTACCAAGAGACCCAGTACTTC
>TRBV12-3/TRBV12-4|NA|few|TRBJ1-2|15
CASSLPQGVNYGYTF
TGTGCCAGCAGTTTACCACAGGGAGTTAACTATGGCTACACCTTC
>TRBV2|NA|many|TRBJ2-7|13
CASSVGPSYEQYF
TGTGCCAGCAGTGTGGGTCCTTCCTACGAGCAGTACTTC